The clone carrying this TCR beta chain was counted only a few times. Its antigen is unknown. The sample belongs to a study of human T cells and chemical hapten exposure. In the study overall: The sensitizing agent was 2% DPC, placed on 2 cm by 2 cm of upper inner arm skin. Among samples, TCR yields varied mainly because of small differences in pooled library volume.

Study-level findings and limits: Significantly greater numbers of large CDR3 similarity clusters came from expanded TCRs than from controls.

TCRdb used MiXCR to reprocess the RACE reads, holding one entry per CDR3 protein. Of about 110,000 distinct CDR3 sequences in the sample, 9% to 9.5% are singletons; the top ten hold about 3%. The V segment lost 3 bases and the J segment 8 bases; nucleotides outside the gene matches: 7. Germline V lookup: CDR1 SEHNR, CDR2 FQNEAQ (reference sequence). This CDR3 spans 14 amino acids. The time point here: patch test 2, 6 weeks after DPC sensitization. Treatment in this sample: therapeutic diphenylcyclopropenone sensitization with weekly scalp DPC. The sequence was collected from a middle-aged woman with alopecia areata. Some clones in this sample may be carry-over from other donors' samples. This sample comprised whole blood, obtained in connection with sensitization to the hapten diphenylcyclopropenone (DPC). The genes are TRBV7-9 and TRBJ2-1, with 7 bases matching TRBD1. The CDR3 region is CASSFRPTGHEQFF. The CDR3 nucleotides read TGTGCCAGCAGCTTTAGGCCGACAGGGCATGAGCAGTTCTTC.